This entry lists 28 T cell receptor beta chains sequenced from one sample in a study of CD8 T cells in Susac syndrome. cDNA came from around 0.5 to 1 ug RNA primed by random hexamers. TCRdb reprocessed the immunoSEQ multiplex PCR reads via MiXCR and lists one record per CDR3 protein. This sample has some 130,000 distinct CDR3 sequences, with roughly 94% found just once. Input material: CD8+ T cells from PBMCs. Source of these receptors: a human donor with Susac syndrome.

This clonotype was detected only once. The chain joins TRBV20-1 to TRBJ1-2, with D perhaps TRBD1 (6 bases). The CDR3 is 11 residues long. The germline CDR1 and CDR2 sequences are DFQATT and SNEGSKA (reference sequence). Trimming left V 6 bases short and J 8 bases short, with 13 bases between. The CDR3, as DNA: TGCAGTGCAATCCTGGGGGCGGGCTACACCTTC. Translated: CSAILGAGYTF.

J is TRBJ2-3 and V is TRBV20-1, with D perhaps matching TRBD1 (5 bases). V lost 0 bases to trimming and J lost 0 bases, with 16 bases between them. Germline V CDR1 and CDR2: DFQATT, SNEGSKA (reference sequence). This CDR3 spans 17 amino acids. The CDR3 loop is CSARDPQGRTSTDTQYF. The CDR3 nucleotides are TGCAGTGCTAGAGATCCCCAGGGCCGAACTAGCACAGATACGCAGTATTTT.

This clonotype was seen only once. The rearrangement uses TRBV12-5 and TRBJ1-5; tentative D call: TRBD1 (5 bases). The CDR3 is 14 amino acids. CDR1 LGHNT and CDR2 FRNRAP come from the germline V gene. V lost 7 bases to trimming and J lost 5 bases, with 15 bases between them. The CDR3 sequence is CASARGGFDQPQHF. As DNA, the CDR3 is TGTGCTAGTGCCCGGGGGGGTTTCGATCAGCCCCAGCATTTT.

The V gene is TRBV7-8, the J gene TRBJ2-3, with 8 bases lining up with TRBD1. In germline, CDR1 is SGHVS, CDR2 FQNEAQ. Trimming at V came to 5 bases and at J to 0 bases, leaving 10 bases not matched to a gene. The CDR3 is made up of 17 amino acids. The CDR3 region is CASSLPRTGPSTDTQYF. The CDR3 bases are TGTGCCAGCAGCCTACCAAGGACAGGGCCCAGCACAGATACGCAGTATTTT.

This clonotype was recorded a few times. The gene calls are TRBV14 and TRBJ2-7; D unresolved. The CDR3 contains 13 residues. The germline V gene has CDR1 SGHDN and CDR2 FVKESK. Trimming pared 1 base from V and 3 bases from J, leaving 7 bases between. In nucleotides, the CDR3 is TGTGCCAGCAGCCAAGGGTCGTACTACGAGCAGTACTTC. Encoded protein: CASSQGSYYEQYF.

V is TRBV30 and J is TRBJ2-1; D is unresolved. In germline, CDR1 is GTSNPN, CDR2 SVGIG (reference sequence). The CDR3 is made up of 13 amino acids. Trimming stripped 0 bases from V and 4 bases from J, with 7 bases between. CDR3 coding DNA: TGTGCCTGGAGTGTAGCCCTTTACAATGAGCAGTTCTTC. This sequence encodes CAWSVALYNEQFF.

This clonotype showed up just once. The chain couples TRBV20-1 to TRBJ1-1; 12 bases line up with TRBD1. This CDR3 is built from 15 residues. Germline V gives CDR1 DFQATT, CDR2 SNEGSKA (reference sequence). V lost 6 bases and J lost 4; bases outside the gene matches: 9. CDR3 sequence (DNA): TGCAGTGCCAGGGACAGGGGGCGTGTTGGCACTGAAGCTTTCTTT. Translated, it gives CSARDRGRVGTEAFF.

The chain is built from TRBV2 and TRBJ2-7; D possibly uses TRBD1 or TRBD2 (6 bases each). This CDR3 contains 15 residues. Germline CDR1 is SNHLY and CDR2 is FYNNEI. Trimming pared 3 bases from V and 6 bases from J, leaving 18 bases between. Here the CDR3 DNA reads TGTGCCAGCAGTGATCGGGGGCGACTAAGCAGCGAGCAGTACTTC. Translation: CASSDRGRLSSEQYF.

The rearrangement links TRBV3-1 to TRBJ2-7; 7 bases are a match to TRBD2. Germline CDR1 reads LGHDT; CDR2 reads YNNKEL (reference sequence). The trim removed 3 bases at V and 4 bases at J, leaving 3 bases unmatched. This CDR3 spans 13 amino acids. CDR3: CASSQGEGYEQYF. For the CDR3, the DNA is TGTGCCAGCAGCCAGGGGGAGGGGTACGAGCAGTACTTC.

The chain has TRBV9 and TRBJ1-2; D might be TRBD1 (5 bases). Germline loops: CDR1 SGDLS, CDR2 YYNGEE. This CDR3 region has 12 residues. The V and J ends lost 4 bases and 8 bases respectively, with 12 bases between them. The CDR3 sequence: CASSPGTGGYTF. The DNA for the CDR3 is TGTGCCAGCAGCCCTGGGACTGGCGGCTACACCTTC.

This clonotype was observed a handful of times. The chain joins TRBV27 to TRBJ2-1, with D possibly TRBD2 on 5 matching bases. CDR3 length: 14 residues. Trimming removed 2 bases from V and 4 bases from J, with 9 bases in between. The germline V gene has CDR1 MNHEY and CDR2 SMNVEV (reference sequence). CDR3 region: CASSLAGLYNEQFF. The DNA of the CDR3 is TGTGCCAGCAGTTTAGCGGGTCTATACAATGAGCAGTTCTTC.

The chain has TRBV24-1 and TRBJ2-7, with D possibly TRBD1 on 5 matching bases. The V gene lost 4 bases and the J gene lost 3 bases, with 15 bases spanning the gap. CDR3 size: 15 residues. Germline V lookup: CDR1 KGHDR, CDR2 SFDVKD. Here the CDR3 reads CATSDPTGAIYEQYF. In nucleotides, the CDR3 is TGTGCCACCAGTGACCCCACAGGAGCCATCTACGAGCAGTACTTC.

V is TRBV7-9 and J is TRBJ2-5; D remains ambiguous. The CDR3 is made up of 12 amino acids. The V end was cut by 10 bases, the J end by 7 bases, with 16 bases between. CDR1 and CDR2 (germline): SEHNR, FQNEAQ (reference sequence). CDR3 nucleotide sequence: TGTGCCACCAGAGAGGACCCCAGGACCCAGTACTTC. Its translation is CATREDPRTQYF.

In this sample, this clonotype turned up once. The rearrangement uses TRBV28 and TRBJ2-1; 7 positions match TRBD2. CDR1 is MDHEN and CDR2 is SYDVKM in the germline V gene. Trimming at V came to 6 bases and at J to 2 bases, leaving 7 bases not matched to a gene. The CDR3 sequence is 15 residues long. The chain's CDR3 is CASRRYGRTYNEQFF. The CDR3 DNA follows: TGTGCCAGCAGGAGATACGGGAGGACCTACAATGAGCAGTTCTTC.

V is TRBV9 and J is TRBJ2-3; TRBD2 is a possible D gene (6 bases). V shed 3 bases and J shed 3 bases, with 11 bases lying between them. Germline-derived CDR1 and CDR2 are SGDLS and YYNGEE. There are 14 residues in the CDR3. In nucleotides, the CDR3 is TGTGCCAGCAGCGGCGGGGTTTGGACAGATACGCAGTATTTT. Translating gives CASSGGVWTDTQYF.

Comment on this clonotype: A junction boundary mismatches the germline segment, possibly from a read error. V usage is TRBV7-7 and J usage is TRBJ2-5; the D is unclear. There are 16 residues in the CDR3. Germline V gene sequence: CDR1 SSHAT, CDR2 FNYEAQ (reference sequence). CDR3 residues: CASSLQLGAGYETQYF. The CDR3 DNA is TGTGCTAGCAGCCTGCAATTGGGTGCAGGTTACGAGACCCAGTACTTC.

The V call is TRBV7-9, the J call TRBJ2-3; a weak D match, TRBD2 (7 bases). The CDR3 extends over 11 amino acids. The ends were cut back, 10 bases at V and 5 bases at J, with 10 bases in the middle. Germline CDR1 SEHNR, CDR2 FQNEAQ (reference sequence). This chain's CDR3 is CAIGGGDTQYF. The DNA of the CDR3 is TGTGCCATAGGGGGGGGAGATACGCAGTATTTT.

The chain is built from TRBV11-1 and TRBJ2-7; D possibly uses TRBD1 or TRBD2 (6 bases each). The CDR3 is 13 amino acids. Germline values: CDR1 SGHAT, CDR2 FQDESV (reference sequence). V lost 9 bases, J lost 5 bases, and 17 bases lay in between. The CDR3 DNA reads TGTGCCAGTAATCGGAGGGGGATGCACGAGCAGTACTTC. This translates into CASNRRGMHEQYF.

V gene TRBV4-1 combines with J gene TRBJ2-4, with D hard to call. The CDR3 sequence is 17 residues long. V was trimmed by 1 base and J by 1 base, leaving 14 bases between them. Germline loops: CDR1 MGHRA, CDR2 YSYEKL. The CDR3 DNA reads as TGCGCCAGCAGCCAAGTTGAAATAGGGTTGGCCAAAAACATTCAGTACTTC. Translated, it gives CASSQVEIGLAKNIQYF.

CDR3 bases: TGCGCCAGCAGCTTGGCGGGACAGAACACTGAAGCTTTCTTT. As protein: CASSLAGQNTEAFF. The chain is built from TRBV5-1 and TRBJ1-1; D might be TRBD1 (6 bases). The length of the CDR3 is 14 residues. Germline V CDR1 and CDR2: SGHRS, YFSETQ. V was cut by 0 bases and J by 1 base, with 7 bases left in between.

This chain links TRBV4-1 with TRBJ2-4; weak D call: TRBD1 (6 bases). From germline, CDR1 is MGHRA and CDR2 YSYEKL. V dropped 1 base and J dropped 2 bases, with 15 bases sitting between them. The CDR3 runs to 17 residues. The CDR3 sequence: CASSQGTEGFSKNIQYF. The CDR3 DNA reads as TGCGCCAGCAGCCAAGGGACAGAAGGTTTTTCCAAAAACATTCAGTACTTC.

The rearrangement links TRBV18 to TRBJ2-7; 8 nucleotides match TRBD1. The junction had 2 bases not matched to a gene; V was cut back by 0 bases and J by 4 bases. The CDR3 covers 14 residues. Per germline, CDR1 KGHSH and CDR2 LQKENI. DNA for the CDR3: TGTGCCAGCTCACCACCGACAGGGGCGTACGAGCAGTACTTC. Translation: CASSPPTGAYEQYF.

The rearrangement joins TRBV7-9 to TRBJ2-7; no definite D call. Trimming left V 5 bases short and J 3 bases short, with 17 bases between. The CDR3 is 15 amino acids. CDR1 is SEHNR, CDR2 FQNEAQ, per germline (reference sequence). CDR3 in amino acids: CASSKETRTRYEQYF. The CDR3 nucleotides are TGTGCCAGCAGCAAAGAGACCAGGACCCGCTACGAGCAGTACTTC.

The chain links TRBV15 to TRBJ1-2; D uncertain. The CDR3 consists of 18 residues. Trimming cost V 0 bases and J 0 bases, with 17 bases left between them. The germline V gene encodes CDR1 LNHNV and CDR2 YYDKDF (reference sequence). The chain's CDR3 is CATSRDSLGGPSNYGYTF. In DNA, the CDR3 is TGTGCCACCAGCAGAGATTCCCTAGGAGGACCTTCTAACTATGGCTACACCTTC.

The count of this clonotype is one. The V and J genes are TRBV18 and TRBJ1-5; 8 bases align to TRBD1. The J segment lost 4 bases and the V segment lost 1 base, leaving 3 bases of the junction unmatched. The CDR3 length is 15 residues. Germline V gene lookup returns CDR1 KGHSH and CDR2 LQKENI. The CDR3, as DNA: TGTGCCAGCTCACCACGGGGACAGGTGAATCAGCCCCAGCATTTT. Residues: CASSPRGQVNQPQHF.

The chain recombines TRBV12-3 or TRBV12-4 with TRBJ1-2; 9 bases match TRBD1. CDR3 length: 17 amino acids. Trimming took 3 bases from V and 3 from J; bases not matched to a gene: 11. CDR3 residues: CASSFYPDRGSDYGYTF. The CDR3 DNA sequence: TGTGCCAGCAGTTTCTACCCGGACAGGGGATCCGACTATGGCTACACCTTC.

The chain combines TRBV30 with TRBJ2-7, with a possible D match to TRBD2 (6 bases). The CDR3 is 14 residues long. Trimming shortened V by 5 bases and J by 0 bases, and 14 bases separated the two germline ends. Looked up from germline, CDR1 is GTSNPN and CDR2 is SVGIG (reference sequence). In DNA form, the CDR3 reads TGTGCCTGGCGTGGGACTGGCAGCTCCTACGAGCAGTACTTC. Translating it yields CAWRGTGSSYEQYF.

This chain joins TRBV24-1 and TRBJ2-1; a possible D gene is TRBD2 (6 bases). The CDR3 runs 18 residues. Trimming cost V 4 bases and J 0 bases, with 18 bases left between them. Germline assignment: CDR1 KGHDR and CDR2 SFDVKD. The CDR3 nucleotides read TGTGCCACCAGTGACTCTGAAGCTAGCGCGAGCTCCTACAATGAGCAGTTCTTC. This sequence encodes CATSDSEASASSYNEQFF.